This TCR beta chain derives from a study of OX40 agonist ivuxolimab in advanced cancers. This CDR3 has 15 amino acids. The junction had 8 bases not matched to a gene; V was cut back by 1 base and J by 8 bases. Germline CDR1 is SGHVS and CDR2 is FNYEAQ. The table came from immunoSEQ multiplex PCR; TCRdb's copy has only in-frame clones and leaves some out. The sample lists under 85,000 clones; 94% were seen once. This TCR derives from an adult with an advanced solid tumor such as melanoma, head and neck, liver or kidney cancer. The sample in question was CD4+ or CD8+ T cells sorted from blood, obtained in a trial of the OX40 agonist ivuxolimab. This chain links TRBV7-6 with TRBJ2-1; 7 bases are a match to TRBD1. The CDR3 loop reads CASSLEYRGIDEQFF. CDR3 bases: TGTGCCAGCAGCTTAGAGTACAGGGGAATCGATGAGCAGTTCTTC.